This T cell receptor beta chain is from a study of memory CD8 T cells in hepatitis C reinfection. Time point here: pre-reinfection, 55 to 20 weeks before reinfection detection. TCR sequencing was done directly ex vivo on sorted cells, without expansion in vitro. At all three reinfection time points, viable CD3+ CD8+ CD45RO- cells from two donors served as controls. TCRdb's copy holds only in-frame clones and misses some; the assay was immunoSEQ multiplex PCR. Among approximately 51,000 clones listed, around 92% were seen once. The CDR3 is made up of 16 amino acids. CDR1 and CDR2 from the germline V gene are LNHDA and SQIVND (reference sequence). V was pared by 2 bases and J by 2 bases, with 15 bases between.

Sequenced sample: naive CD8+ T cells sorted from blood. This chain uses TRBV19 with TRBJ1-2; a weak D match, TRBD1 (6 bases). This TCR derives from a man between 18 and 29 years old with hepatitis C virus infection. In nucleotides, the CDR3 is TGTGCCAGTAGTATAAGGTCGGCAGGGGACAACTATGGCTACACCTTC. It specifies CASSIRSAGDNYGYTF.